This T cell receptor (beta chain) was recovered during a study of shared T cell receptors in the human thymus (dated by TCRdb to the early 2020s). Regarding the study in general: The study examined how self-reactive, shared T-cell receptor alpha chains are generated in the human thymus.

This clone has only a few counts. The clone's antigen remains unknown. No per-base quality is available; no much larger clone lies one base away. Trimming at the junction amounts to 4 bases on V and 0 bases on J, and the germline ends lie 7 bases apart. From a lookup of the germline V gene (reference sequence), CDR1 and CDR2 are LNHDA and SQIVND. The CDR3 goes from the cysteine to the phenylalanine over 15 residues. Only the CDR3 region is kept as DNA, spanning 45 bases read in frame from base 1. Libraries were built with the immunoSEQ multiplex PCR assay. TCRdb retrieved this table from immuneACCESS and kept in-frame rearrangements only. Not all clones are present; in checked studies, unresolved V genes account for under half, and no reason is known for the remainder. This sample is represented by 550,000 to 800,000 clones; approximately 85% of them were singletons. About 0.011% of the sample belongs to the ten largest clones.

The same specimen was also included in a second study, on human thymus T cells. Looking at the second paper: Immunologically healthy infants undergoing open corrective cardiac surgery for congenital heart defects in Finland were used as donors. Thymus tissue was obtained as surgical resects removed during corrective cardiac surgery. Both the thymic and the peripheral blood repertoires appeared to show biased V and J gene segment usage. The related research reported highly overlapping thymic TCR repertoires among unrelated individuals. The study described the TCR alpha and beta repertoires in about 8 infant thymus samples and a few matching peripheral blood samples. The cohort included six male and two female infants, with donor ages spanning 7 to 244 days. Thymocytes were freed from the tissue by mechanical means and kept at -70 degrees C as pellets of roughly 9-30 million cells. A QIAsymphony instrument was used to extract genomic DNA from the frozen cell pellets. Using the immunoSEQ multiplex PCR assay, the TCRB and TCRAD loci were amplified from a standardized quantity of quality-controlled genomic DNA. The V(D)J region was spanned by amplicons of a length sufficient to cover the CDR3 and to identify V and J genes. The commercial immunoSEQ service was used to sequence amplicons on an Illumina platform. Corrections for primer bias and sequencing errors followed previously described methods, while TCRAD and TCRB definitions were based on the IMGT database. The repertoires were analysed using immunoSEQ Analyzer 3.0 and VDJTools for basic statistics, V/J segment usage, diversity estimates, rarefaction and pairwise overlap. Diversity was estimated using the Chao1, ChaoE, Efron-Thisted, Shannon and inverse Simpson indices, and was also estimated on datasets down-sampled to the size of the smallest sample. For repertoire overlap, CDR3 nucleotide sequence, V gene and J gene had to match strictly, and clustering was done by Jaccard-based multidimensional scaling. On average, thymus samples gave hundreds of thousands of unique TCRB clonotypes, whereas blood samples gave 75,000 to 85,000.

This TCR was sampled from a girl under two years old with a congenital heart defect. Donor details come from another sample of the same person, matched by shared clones. The sample comprised thymocytes. The chain is made from TRBV19 and TRBJ2-6; a tentative D match to TRBD1 spans 6 bases. Here the CDR3 is given as CASSRTASGANVLTF. The nucleotide sequence is given as TGTGCCAGTAGTAGGACAGCCTCTGGGGCCAACGTCCTGACTTTC.